The clone carrying this TCR beta chain has a handful of counts. Its antigen is not identified. The CDR3 has 11 residues. The V gene lost 6 bases and the J gene lost 10 bases, with 12 bases spanning the gap. The germline gives CDR1 ENHRY, CDR2 SYGVKD. This entry comes from a study of shared clonotypes between healthy human individuals. Findings of the study overall: Sampling was confined to blood; repertoires within tissues likely differ. Rarefaction showed that sequencing of sorted subsets was incomplete (despite large depth).

This table comes from immunoSEQ multiplex PCR, and its TCRdb copy is limited to in-frame clones, with some not included. The sample has around 1.1 million clones, about 80% seen once. This sequence joins TRBV10-3 and TRBJ1-1, with D maybe TRBD1 (5 bases). The sample taken for sequencing was memory CD4+ T cells from PBMCs. This sample's subset: CD45RA-negative fraction. The source of this sequence is a man aged 18 to 29 in good health. Some clones in this sample may be carry-over from other donors' samples. CDR3 protein: CAISNSRVAFF. In nucleotides, the CDR3 is TGTGCCATCAGCAATTCCAGGGTAGCTTTCTTT.